This T cell receptor beta chain was identified during a study of blood T cell repertoires in COVID-19. With 1 base clipped from V and 6 bases from J, the junction kept 8 bases outside the gene matches. Germline loops: CDR1 MGHRA, CDR2 YSYEKL. This CDR3 is 15 amino acids long. Participants reported their clinical history, and cohort assignment relied on those reports. Sequenced by immunoSEQ multiplex PCR; TCRdb stores in-frame clones only, minus some. The sample consists of under 400,000 clones, over 75% of them appearing once. The chain couples TRBV4-1 to TRBJ1-2; 7 nucleotides line up with TRBD1. This receptor was taken from a man aged 35-49 years in a cohort exposed to, infected with or recovered from COVID-19 (not recorded which). The sample consisted of PBMCs or T cells enriched from blood (not recorded which). The chain's CDR3 is CASSQVTDRVNGYTF. The DNA for the CDR3 is TGCGCCAGCAGCCAAGTAACAGACAGGGTTAATGGCTACACCTTC.